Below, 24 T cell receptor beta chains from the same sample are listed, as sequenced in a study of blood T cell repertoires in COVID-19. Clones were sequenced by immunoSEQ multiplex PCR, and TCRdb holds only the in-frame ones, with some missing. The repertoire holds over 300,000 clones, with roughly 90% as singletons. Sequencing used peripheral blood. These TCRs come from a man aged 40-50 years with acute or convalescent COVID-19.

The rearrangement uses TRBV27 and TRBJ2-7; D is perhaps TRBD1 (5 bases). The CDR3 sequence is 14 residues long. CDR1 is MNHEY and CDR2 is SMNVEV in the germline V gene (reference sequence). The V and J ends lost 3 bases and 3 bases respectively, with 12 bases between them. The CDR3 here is CASSFAPDSYEQYF. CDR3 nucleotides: TGTGCCAGCAGTTTTGCGCCCGACAGCTACGAGCAGTACTTC.

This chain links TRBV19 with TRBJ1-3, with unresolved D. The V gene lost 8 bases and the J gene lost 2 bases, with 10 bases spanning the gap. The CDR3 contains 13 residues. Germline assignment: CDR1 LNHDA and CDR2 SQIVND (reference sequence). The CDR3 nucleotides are TGTGCCAGTGAACGAGAAGCTGGAAACACCATATATTTT. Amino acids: CASEREAGNTIYF.

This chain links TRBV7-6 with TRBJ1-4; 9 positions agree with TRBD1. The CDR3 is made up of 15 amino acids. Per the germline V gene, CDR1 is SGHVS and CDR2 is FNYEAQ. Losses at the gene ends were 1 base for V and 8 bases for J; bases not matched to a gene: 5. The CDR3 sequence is CASSLGGTGHEKLFF. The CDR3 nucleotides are TGTGCCAGCAGCTTAGGAGGGACAGGGCACGAAAAACTGTTTTTT. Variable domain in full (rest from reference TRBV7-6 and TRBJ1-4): GAGVSQSPRYKVTKRGQDVALRCDPISGHVSLYWYRQALGQGPEFLTYFNYEAQQDKSGLPNDRFSAERPEGSISTLTIQRTEQRDSAMYRCASSLGGTGHEKLFFGSGTQLSVL.

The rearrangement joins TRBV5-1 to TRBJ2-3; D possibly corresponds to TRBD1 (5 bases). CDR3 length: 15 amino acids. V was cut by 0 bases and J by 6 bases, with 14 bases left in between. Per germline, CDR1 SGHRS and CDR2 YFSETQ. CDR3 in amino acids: CASSLGDRNRDTQYF. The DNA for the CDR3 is TGCGCCAGCAGCTTGGGCGACAGAAACAGGGATACGCAGTATTTT. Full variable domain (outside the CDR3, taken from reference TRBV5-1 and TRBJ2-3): KAGVTQTPRYLIKTRGQQVTLSCSPISGHRSVSWYQQTPGQGLQFLFEYFSETQRNKGNFPGRFSGRQFSNSRSEMNVSTLELGDSALYLCASSLGDRNRDTQYFGPGTRLTVL.

The CDR3 DNA reads as TGTGCCTGGAGCATCGGGACAGGTACTTTTGGGGAGCAGTACTTC. Protein product: CAWSIGTGTFGEQYF. The rearrangement joins TRBV30 to TRBJ2-7; 8 nucleotides match TRBD1. Trimming cost V 3 bases and J 7 bases; bases outside gene matches: 14. Germline values: CDR1 GTSNPN, CDR2 SVGIG (reference sequence). This CDR3 is built from 15 residues. Variable domain in full (rest from reference TRBV30 and TRBJ2-7): SQTIHQWPATLVQPVGSPLSLECTVEGTSNPNLYWYRQAAGRGLQLLFYSVGIGQISSEVPQNLSASRPQDRQFILSSKKLLLSDSGFYLCAWSIGTGTFGEQYFGPGTRLTVT.

The CDR3: CAIPGGSSAEGYTF. As DNA, the CDR3 is TGTGCCATTCCAGGGGGCTCGAGCGCAGAAGGCTACACCTTC. The chain carries TRBV28 and TRBJ1-2, with 8 bases that match TRBD1. V shed 10 bases, J shed 8 bases, and the junction held 15 bases outside the gene matches. The CDR3 consists of 14 residues. Germline CDR1 reads MDHEN; CDR2 reads SYDVKM.

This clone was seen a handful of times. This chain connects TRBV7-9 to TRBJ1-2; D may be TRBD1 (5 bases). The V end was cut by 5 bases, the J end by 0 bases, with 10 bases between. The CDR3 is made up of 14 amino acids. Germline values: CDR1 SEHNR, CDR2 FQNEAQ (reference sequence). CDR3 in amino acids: CASSRQPANYGYTF. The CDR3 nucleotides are TGTGCCAGCAGCCGACAGCCAGCTAACTATGGCTACACCTTC.

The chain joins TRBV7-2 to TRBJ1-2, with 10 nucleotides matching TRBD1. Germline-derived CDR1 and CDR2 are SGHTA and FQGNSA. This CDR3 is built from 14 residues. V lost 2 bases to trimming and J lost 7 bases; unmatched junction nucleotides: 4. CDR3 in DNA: TGTGCCAGCAGCTTATGGGGGACAGGGGTTGGCTACACCTTC. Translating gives CASSLWGTGVGYTF.

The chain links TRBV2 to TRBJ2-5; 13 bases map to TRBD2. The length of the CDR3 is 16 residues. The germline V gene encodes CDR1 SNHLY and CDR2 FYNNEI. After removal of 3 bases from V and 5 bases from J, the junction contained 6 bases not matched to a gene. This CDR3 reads CASSDTLAGGGETQYF. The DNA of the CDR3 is TGTGCCAGCAGTGACACACTAGCGGGAGGGGGTGAGACCCAGTACTTC.

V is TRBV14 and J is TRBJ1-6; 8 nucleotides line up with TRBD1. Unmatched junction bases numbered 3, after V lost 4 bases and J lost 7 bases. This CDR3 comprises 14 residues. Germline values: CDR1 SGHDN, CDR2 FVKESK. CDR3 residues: CASSRRQGNSPLHF. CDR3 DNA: TGTGCCAGCAGCCGACGACAGGGGAATTCACCCCTCCACTTT.

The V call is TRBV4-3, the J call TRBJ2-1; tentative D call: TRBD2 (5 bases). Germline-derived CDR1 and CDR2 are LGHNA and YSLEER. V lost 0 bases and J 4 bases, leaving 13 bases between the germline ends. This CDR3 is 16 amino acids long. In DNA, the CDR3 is TGCGCCAGCAGCCAAGATCCCGGGGTCTCTTACAATGAGCAGTTCTTC. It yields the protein CASSQDPGVSYNEQFF.

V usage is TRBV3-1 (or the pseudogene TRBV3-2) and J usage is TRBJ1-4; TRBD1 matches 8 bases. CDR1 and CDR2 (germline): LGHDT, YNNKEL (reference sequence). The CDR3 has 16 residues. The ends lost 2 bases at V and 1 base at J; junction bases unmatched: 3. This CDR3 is CASSQQGARTNEKLFF. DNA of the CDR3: TGTGCCAGCAGCCAACAGGGGGCTAGAACTAATGAAAAACTGTTTTTT.

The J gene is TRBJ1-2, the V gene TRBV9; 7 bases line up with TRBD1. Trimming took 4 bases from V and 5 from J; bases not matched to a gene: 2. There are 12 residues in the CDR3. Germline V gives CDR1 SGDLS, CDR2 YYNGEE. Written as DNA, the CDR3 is TGTGCCAGCAGCTCACAGGGGTATGGCTACACCTTC. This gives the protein CASSSQGYGYTF.

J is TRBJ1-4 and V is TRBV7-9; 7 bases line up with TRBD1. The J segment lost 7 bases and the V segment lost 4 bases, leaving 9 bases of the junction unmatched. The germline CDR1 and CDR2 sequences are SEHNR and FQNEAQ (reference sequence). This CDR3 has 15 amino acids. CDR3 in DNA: TGTGCCAGCAGCTCAACAGGGGTTGGGATTGAAAAACTGTTTTTT. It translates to CASSSTGVGIEKLFF.

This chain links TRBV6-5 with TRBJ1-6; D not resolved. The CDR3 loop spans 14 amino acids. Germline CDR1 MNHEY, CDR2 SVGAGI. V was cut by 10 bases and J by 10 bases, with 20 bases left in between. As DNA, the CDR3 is TGTGCCATCGATGAATCCTCGGGGAGATCACCCCTCCACTTT. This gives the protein CAIDESSGRSPLHF.

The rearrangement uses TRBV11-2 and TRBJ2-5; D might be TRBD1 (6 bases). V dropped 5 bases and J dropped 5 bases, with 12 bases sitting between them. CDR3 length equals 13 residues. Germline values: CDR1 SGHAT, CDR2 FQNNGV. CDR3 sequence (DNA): TGTGCCAGCAGCCAACAGGGTCTTGAGACCCAGTACTTC. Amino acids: CASSQQGLETQYF.

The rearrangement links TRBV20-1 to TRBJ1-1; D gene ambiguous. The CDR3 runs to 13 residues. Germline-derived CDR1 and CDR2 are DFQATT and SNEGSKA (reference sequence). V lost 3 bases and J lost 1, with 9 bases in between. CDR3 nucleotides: TGCAGTGCTAGTCGGTCTCAGAACACTGAAGCTTTCTTT. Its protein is CSASRSQNTEAFF.

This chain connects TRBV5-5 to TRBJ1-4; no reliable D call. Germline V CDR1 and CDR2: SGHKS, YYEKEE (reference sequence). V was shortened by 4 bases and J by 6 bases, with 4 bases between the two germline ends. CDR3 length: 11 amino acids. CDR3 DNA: TGTGCCAGCAGCCGGGATGAAAAACTGTTTTTT. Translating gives CASSRDEKLFF. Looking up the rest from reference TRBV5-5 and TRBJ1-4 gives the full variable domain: DAGVTQSPTHLIKTRGQQVTLRCSPISGHKSVSWYQQVLGQGPQFIFQYYEKEERGRGNFPDRFSARQFPNYSSELNVNALLLGDSALYLCASSRDEKLFFGSGTQLSVL.

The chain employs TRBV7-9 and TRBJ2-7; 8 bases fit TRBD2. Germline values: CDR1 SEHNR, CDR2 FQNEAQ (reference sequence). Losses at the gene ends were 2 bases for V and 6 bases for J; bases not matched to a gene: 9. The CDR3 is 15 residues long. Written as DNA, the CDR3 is TGTGCCAGCAGCTTATCATTTCTCGGGGGGGCCGAGCAGTACTTC. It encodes CASSLSFLGGAEQYF.

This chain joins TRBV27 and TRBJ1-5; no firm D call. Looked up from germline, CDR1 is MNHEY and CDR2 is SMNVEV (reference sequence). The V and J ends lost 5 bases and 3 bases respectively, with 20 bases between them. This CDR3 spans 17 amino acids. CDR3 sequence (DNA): TGTGCCAGCAGTGGGGTGGGAGAAGCTATCCTCAATCAGCCCCAGCATTTT. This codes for CASSGVGEAILNQPQHF.

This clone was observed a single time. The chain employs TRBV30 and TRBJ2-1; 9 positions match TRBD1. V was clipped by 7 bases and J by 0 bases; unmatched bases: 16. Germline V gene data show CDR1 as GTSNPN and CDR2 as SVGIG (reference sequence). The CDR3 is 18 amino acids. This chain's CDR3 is CASNPGQGLPSSYNEQFF. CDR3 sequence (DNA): TGTGCCTCGAATCCGGGACAGGGTCTTCCGAGCTCCTACAATGAGCAGTTCTTC.

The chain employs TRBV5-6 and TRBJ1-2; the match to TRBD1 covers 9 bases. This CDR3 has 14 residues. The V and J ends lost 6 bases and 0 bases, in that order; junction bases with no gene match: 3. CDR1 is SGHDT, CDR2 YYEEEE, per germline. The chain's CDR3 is CASTRDRANYGYTF. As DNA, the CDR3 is TGTGCCAGCACCAGGGACAGGGCTAACTATGGCTACACCTTC.

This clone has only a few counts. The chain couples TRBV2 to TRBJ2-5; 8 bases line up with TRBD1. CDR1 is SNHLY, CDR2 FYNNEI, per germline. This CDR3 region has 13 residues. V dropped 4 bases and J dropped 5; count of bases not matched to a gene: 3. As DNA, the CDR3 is TGTGCCAGCAGTGGACAGGGGATGGAGACCCAGTACTTC. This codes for CASSGQGMETQYF.

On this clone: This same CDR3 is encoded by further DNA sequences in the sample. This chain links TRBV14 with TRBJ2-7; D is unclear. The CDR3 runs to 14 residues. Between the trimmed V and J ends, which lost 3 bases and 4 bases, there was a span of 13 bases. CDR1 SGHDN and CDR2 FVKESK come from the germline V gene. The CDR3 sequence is CASSHTPGTYEQYF. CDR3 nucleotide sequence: TGTGCCAGCAGCCACACCCCGGGTACTTACGAGCAGTACTTC.